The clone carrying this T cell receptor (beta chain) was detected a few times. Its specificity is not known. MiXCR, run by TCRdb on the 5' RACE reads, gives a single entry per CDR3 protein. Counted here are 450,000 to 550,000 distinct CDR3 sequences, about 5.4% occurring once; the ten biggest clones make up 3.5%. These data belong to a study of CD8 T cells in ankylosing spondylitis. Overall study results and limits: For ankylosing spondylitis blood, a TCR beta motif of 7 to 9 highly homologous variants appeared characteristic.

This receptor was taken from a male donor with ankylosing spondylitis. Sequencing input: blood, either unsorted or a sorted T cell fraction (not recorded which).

CDR3 residues: CSGMYNEQFF. CDR3 nucleotide sequence: TGCAGCGGGATGTACAATGAGCAGTTCTTC. This chain uses TRBV29-1 with TRBJ2-1; D gene ambiguous. Between the trimmed V and J ends, which lost 7 bases and 4 bases, there was a span of 5 bases. The CDR3 is made up of 10 amino acids. Germline assignment: CDR1 SQVTM and CDR2 ANQGSEA.